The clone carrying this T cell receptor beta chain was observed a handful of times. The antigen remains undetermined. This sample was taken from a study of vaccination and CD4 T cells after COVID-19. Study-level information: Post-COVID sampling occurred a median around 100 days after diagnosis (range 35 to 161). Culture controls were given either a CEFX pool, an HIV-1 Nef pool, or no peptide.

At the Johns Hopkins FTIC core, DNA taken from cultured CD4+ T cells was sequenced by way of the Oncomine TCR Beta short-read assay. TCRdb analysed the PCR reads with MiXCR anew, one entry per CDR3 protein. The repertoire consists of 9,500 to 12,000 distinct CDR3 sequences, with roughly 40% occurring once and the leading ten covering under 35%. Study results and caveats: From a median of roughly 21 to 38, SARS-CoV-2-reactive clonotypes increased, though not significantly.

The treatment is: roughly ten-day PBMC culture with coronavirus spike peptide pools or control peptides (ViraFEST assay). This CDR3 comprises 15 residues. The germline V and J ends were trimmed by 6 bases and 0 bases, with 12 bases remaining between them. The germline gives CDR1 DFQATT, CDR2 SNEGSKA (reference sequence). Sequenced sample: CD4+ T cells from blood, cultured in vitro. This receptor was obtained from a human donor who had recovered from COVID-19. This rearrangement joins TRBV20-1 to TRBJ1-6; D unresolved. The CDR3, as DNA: TGCAGTGCACGGAGGAGCGACTCCTATAATTCACCCCTCCACTTT. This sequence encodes CSARRSDSYNSPLHF.